These 24 T cell receptor beta chains came from one sample sequenced in a study of blood T cell repertoires in COVID-19. This table comes from immunoSEQ multiplex PCR, and its TCRdb copy is limited to in-frame clones, with some not included. The sample carries around 200,000 clones, 83% recorded once. The sample taken for sequencing was peripheral blood. These receptors were collected from a woman under 40 with COVID-19, enrolled during active disease.

The V gene is TRBV4-3, the J gene TRBJ1-2, with 11 positions matching TRBD1. The trim removed 0 bases at V and 3 bases at J, leaving 9 bases unmatched. The CDR3 sequence is 18 residues long. Germline V gives CDR1 LGHNA, CDR2 YSLEER. For the CDR3, the DNA is TGCGCCAGCAGCCAAGAAAGCAAGGGACAGGGGGTTGACTATGGCTACACCTTC. Encoded protein: CASSQESKGQGVDYGYTF.

The genes are TRBV6-1 and TRBJ2-1; TRBD2 matches at 13 bases. The J segment lost 7 bases and the V segment lost 0 bases, leaving 9 bases of the junction unmatched. Per the germline V gene, CDR1 is MNHNS and CDR2 is SASEGT. CDR3 length: 18 amino acids. In DNA form, the CDR3 reads TGTGCCAGCAGTGAAGCAGGACTAGCGGGGGATATTGGGAATGAGCAGTTCTTC. Its translation: CASSEAGLAGDIGNEQFF.

The chain is built from TRBV5-4 and TRBJ2-6; weak D call: TRBD1 (5 bases). This CDR3 has 17 residues. CDR1 is SGHNT and CDR2 is YYREEE in the germline V gene (reference sequence). Trimming took 4 bases from V and 0 from J, leaving 14 bases between them. In DNA, the CDR3 is TGTGCCAGCAGCCGCACAGGACGGACCTCTGGGGCCAACGTCCTGACTTTC. Protein product: CASSRTGRTSGANVLTF.

This clone has only a few counts. This chain joins TRBV9 and TRBJ2-2; 7 bases match TRBD2. Germline V gives CDR1 SGDLS, CDR2 YYNGEE. V gave up 0 bases and J gave up 4 bases; unmatched junction bases: 3. The CDR3 runs 15 residues. The CDR3 DNA reads TGTGCCAGCAGCGTAGGGCGGGGGAGCACCGGGGAGCTGTTTTTT. Encoded protein: CASSVGRGSTGELFF.

The chain recombines TRBV11-2 with TRBJ2-1, with 13 bases lining up with TRBD2. This CDR3 region has 17 residues. CDR1 and CDR2 (germline): SGHAT, FQNNGV. V trimming: 6 bases; J trimming: 5 bases; junction bases outside the gene matches: 10. The CDR3 loop is CASRQWTSGSFNNEQFF. The DNA of the CDR3 is TGTGCCAGCAGGCAGTGGACTAGCGGGAGCTTCAACAATGAGCAGTTCTTC.

The J gene is TRBJ2-3, the V gene TRBV11-2; 8 bases map to TRBD2. Germline V gene data show CDR1 as SGHAT and CDR2 as FQNNGV. Losses at the gene ends were 1 base for V and 5 bases for J; bases not matched to a gene: 5. This CDR3 spans 15 amino acids. The CDR3 DNA is TGTGCCAGCAGCTTAGCGGGGGGGCTGGGAGATACGCAGTATTTT. Translating it yields CASSLAGGLGDTQYF.

This clone has more than one count but fewer than ten. The chain combines TRBV10-3 with TRBJ1-2; D call uncertain. This CDR3 is built from 16 residues. Germline V lookup: CDR1 ENHRY, CDR2 SYGVKD. V was clipped by 3 bases and J by 7 bases, with 21 bases between them. CDR3 protein: CAISDRTRAVSSGYTF. CDR3 DNA sequence: TGTGCCATCAGTGACAGGACGCGGGCCGTGAGCAGTGGCTACACCTTC.

This rearrangement joins TRBV10-3 to TRBJ1-2; no firm D call. The CDR3 has 13 residues. Germline-derived CDR1 and CDR2 are ENHRY and SYGVKD. V lost 2 bases to trimming and J lost 8 bases, with 12 bases between them. CDR3 coding DNA: TGTGCCATCAGTGAGGGGAGGCTCGACGGCTACACCTTC. This translates into CAISEGRLDGYTF.

This clone occurred a few times. V and J are TRBV19 and TRBJ2-5; TRBD2 agrees at 9 bases. The CDR3 consists of 13 residues. Germline V CDR1 and CDR2: LNHDA, SQIVND (reference sequence). The CDR3 sequence is CALTSGDQETQYF. In DNA, the CDR3 is TGTGCTTTGACTAGCGGAGACCAAGAGACCCAGTACTTC.

V and J are TRBV7-9 and TRBJ1-2; TRBD1 is a possible D gene (5 bases). The ends were cut back, 4 bases at V and 2 bases at J, with 8 bases in the middle. The CDR3 has 13 amino acids. The germline CDR1 and CDR2 sequences are SEHNR and FQNEAQ (reference sequence). Here the CDR3 reads CASSYTGNYGYTF. The CDR3 DNA reads TGTGCCAGCAGCTATACAGGAAACTATGGCTACACCTTC. The full variable domain, rest sourced from reference TRBV7-9 and TRBJ1-2, is DTGVSQNPRHKITKRGQNVTFRCDPISEHNRLYWYRQTLGQGPEFLTYFQNEAQLEKSRLLSDRFSAERPKGSFSTLEIQRTEQGDSAMYLCASSYTGNYGYTFGSGTRLTVV.

The chain has TRBV12-5 and TRBJ1-5; the D gene is possibly TRBD1 (6 bases). The CDR3 length is 16 residues. V dropped 2 bases and J dropped 4 bases, with 15 bases sitting between them. Looked up from germline, CDR1 is LGHNT and CDR2 is FRNRAP. The CDR3 protein is CASGLTTQQGNQPQHF. The CDR3, as DNA: TGTGCTAGTGGTTTGACAACTCAACAGGGTAATCAGCCCCAGCATTTT.

V and J are TRBV5-1 and TRBJ1-6; TRBD1 agrees at 8 bases. The germline V gene encodes CDR1 SGHRS and CDR2 YFSETQ. The CDR3 runs 15 residues. With 7 bases clipped from V and 7 bases from J, the junction kept 10 bases outside the gene matches. DNA of the CDR3: TGCGCCAGCCGAGACAGGGGAATAAAAAATTCACCCCTCCACTTT. It is translated as CASRDRGIKNSPLHF.

The V gene is TRBV9, the J gene TRBJ2-2; TRBD2 matches 9 bases. This CDR3 region has 17 residues. Trimming at V came to 4 bases and at J to 3 bases, leaving 10 bases not matched to a gene. Germline CDR1 SGDLS, CDR2 YYNGEE. The DNA of the CDR3 is TGTGCCAGCAGCTCCCTCCCTAGCGGGACCCACACCGGGGAGCTGTTTTTT. Translation gives CASSSLPSGTHTGELFF.

This chain uses TRBV20-1 with TRBJ1-1; weak D call: TRBD1 (6 bases). CDR3 length equals 13 residues. Per the germline V gene, CDR1 is DFQATT and CDR2 is SNEGSKA (reference sequence). The V end was cut by 3 bases, the J end by 4 bases, with 12 bases between. CDR3 bases: TGCAGTGCTAGTCGTACAGGGTTCACTGAAGCTTTCTTT. Its protein product is CSASRTGFTEAFF.

The V and J genes are TRBV30 and TRBJ1-6; D is uncertain. CDR3 size: 15 residues. Per the germline V gene, CDR1 is GTSNPN and CDR2 is SVGIG (reference sequence). V lost 3 bases and J lost 4, with 13 bases in between. CDR3 loop: CAWSQTSLYNSPLHF. Written as DNA, the CDR3 is TGTGCCTGGAGCCAAACCTCGCTATATAATTCACCCCTCCACTTT. Full variable domain (remainder filled in from reference TRBV30 and TRBJ1-6): SQTIHQWPATLVQPVGSPLSLECTVEGTSNPNLYWYRQAAGRGLQLLFYSVGIGQISSEVPQNLSASRPQDRQFILSSKKLLLSDSGFYLCAWSQTSLYNSPLHFGNGTRLTVT.

V usage is TRBV5-1 and J usage is TRBJ2-6; perhaps TRBD2 as D (6 bases). Germline values: CDR1 SGHRS, CDR2 YFSETQ. V was shortened by 3 bases and J by 0 bases, with 10 bases between the two germline ends. The CDR3 contains 16 residues. The CDR3 region is CASSSGGNSGANVLTF. The CDR3 DNA sequence: TGCGCCAGCAGCTCTGGGGGGAACTCTGGGGCCAACGTCCTGACTTTC.

V and J are TRBV3-1 (or the pseudogene TRBV3-2) and TRBJ2-5, with TRBD1 matching over 8 bases. Germline CDR1 reads LGHDT; CDR2 reads YNNKEL (reference sequence). The V segment lost 7 bases and the J segment 2 bases; nucleotides outside the gene matches: 3. CDR3 length equals 13 residues. In DNA form, the CDR3 reads TGTGCCAGCAACAGACAGGGGCAAGAGACCCAGTACTTC. Protein: CASNRQGQETQYF.

The chain is built from TRBV4-2 and TRBJ2-7; possibly TRBD1 for D (6 bases). Germline assignment: CDR1 LGHNA and CDR2 YNFKEQ. This CDR3 is built from 13 residues. The V end was cut by 2 bases, the J end by 4 bases, with 9 bases between. CDR3 DNA sequence: TGTGCCAGCAGCCAAAACAGGGCTTACGAGCAGTACTTC. It codes for CASSQNRAYEQYF.

The chain is built from TRBV6-1 and TRBJ2-7; no clear D. The CDR3 is 12 amino acids. V was cut by 3 bases and J by 7 bases, with 10 bases left in between. The germline gives CDR1 MNHNS, CDR2 SASEGT. The CDR3 spells CASSDHAREQYF. CDR3 coding DNA: TGTGCCAGCAGTGATCATGCGCGGGAGCAGTACTTC.

The chain links TRBV24-1 to TRBJ1-2; TRBD1 matches 10 bases. There are 16 residues in the CDR3. Germline V lookup: CDR1 KGHDR, CDR2 SFDVKD. V shed 3 bases and J 4 bases; nucleotides not matched to a gene: 7. As DNA, the CDR3 is TGTGCCACCAGTGATACTGGGACAGGGGAGTCCTATGGCTACACCTTC. Residues: CATSDTGTGESYGYTF.

In its sample, this clone was seen once. V and J are TRBV6-2 or TRBV6-3 and TRBJ1-5, with 8 bases identical to TRBD1. The CDR3 totals 16 residues. The germline gives CDR1 MNHEY, CDR2 SVGEGT. V lost 2 bases, J lost 1 base, and 4 bases stayed unmatched. CDR3 DNA: TGTGCCAGCAGTTACCGCCGGGACAGGAGCAATCAGCCCCAGCATTTT. This codes for CASSYRRDRSNQPQHF.

The chain uses TRBV6-6 and TRBJ1-1; D not certain. The CDR3 is 14 amino acids. V was trimmed by 5 bases and J by 1 base, leaving 11 bases between them. The germline V gene has CDR1 MNHNY and CDR2 SVGAGI (reference sequence). The CDR3 nucleotides are TGTGCCAGCAGTCCCCGGGTTACGAACACTGAAGCTTTCTTT. Its translation is CASSPRVTNTEAFF.

The chain employs TRBV19 and TRBJ2-3; D may be TRBD2 (7 bases). Germline V lookup: CDR1 LNHDA, CDR2 SQIVND (reference sequence). Between the trimmed V and J ends, which lost 4 bases and 0 bases, there was a span of 23 bases. This CDR3 has 19 amino acids. The DNA for the CDR3 is TGTGCCAGTAGTACCCTGGGCGGGGGCTCGGGTCCTAGCACAGATACGCAGTATTTT. It specifies CASSTLGGGSGPSTDTQYF. Full variable domain (rest looked up from reference TRBV19 and TRBJ2-3): DGGITQSPKYLFRKEGQNVTLSCEQNLNHDAMYWYRQDPGQGLRLIYYSQIVNDFQKGDIAEGYSVSREKKESFPLTVTSAQKNPTAFYLCASSTLGGGSGPSTDTQYFGPGTRLTVL.

The CDR3 DNA reads as TGTGCCAGCAGCTTACCGAGGGTGGGCACTGAAGCTTTCTTT. As protein: CASSLPRVGTEAFF. The chain couples TRBV7-9 to TRBJ1-1, with D hard to call. This CDR3 contains 14 residues. The ends were cut back, 2 bases at V and 4 bases at J, with 11 bases in the middle. Germline V gives CDR1 SEHNR, CDR2 FQNEAQ (reference sequence).